The rows below give T cell receptor beta chains drawn from one sample of a study of cytomegalovirus exposure and HLA in healthy donors. Profiling relied on immunoSEQ multiplex PCR, and the TCRdb table lists in-frame clones only, not all of them. The sample contains roughly 130,000 clones, approximately 75% of which appear only once. The sample taken for sequencing was PBMCs. The source of these receptors is a woman aged 40-49 years in good health and CMV-seropositive. Each CDR3 is given with its conserved first and last residue. The D gene is left open where the match is weak. A row's size may be missing; if present it is once, few, many or a size class.

TRBD2	19	.	TRBV7-3	TRBJ2-3	CASSMLGSGGGRGTDTQYF	TGTGCCAGCAGCATGCTGGGGTCGGGTGGCGGGAGGGGCACAGATACGCAGTATTTT
.	14	.	TRBV15	TRBJ2-7	CATSRGRTDYEQYF	TGTGCCACCAGCAGAGGTCGGACAGACTACGAGCAGTACTTC
.	17	.	TRBV9	TRBJ2-1	CASSGIRDTLSYNEQLF	TGTGCCAGCAGTGGAATCCGGGACACCTTGTCCTACAATGAGCAGCTCTTC
.	13	.	TRBV10-3	TRBJ1-3	CAISQGGGNTIYF	TGTGCCATCAGCCAGGGTGGTGGAAACACCATATATTTT
TRBD1	14	.	TRBV15	TRBJ2-5	CATRTGGRSETQYF	TGTGCCACCAGGACAGGGGGCAGGTCGGAGACCCAGTACTTC
TRBD1	17	.	TRBV28	TRBJ1-4	CASSFIIGQGRLEKLFF	TGTGCCAGCAGTTTCATAATCGGACAGGGCAGGCTAGAAAAACTGTTTTTT
.	15	.	TRBV7-2	TRBJ2-1	CASSLSRGRHNEQFF	TGTGCCAGCAGCTTGTCTCGAGGCCGACACAATGAGCAGTTCTTC
TRBD1	14	.	TRBV28	TRBJ1-2	CASVAWTGNYGYTF	TGTGCCAGCGTGGCTTGGACAGGGAACTATGGCTACACCTTC
TRBD2	16	.	TRBV18	TRBJ2-1	CASSPPERELYNEQFF	TGTGCCAGCTCACCACCGGAGCGGGAGTTGTACAATGAGCAGTTCTTC
.	12	.	TRBV19	TRBJ1-2	CASSIADYGYTF	TGTGCCAGTAGTATAGCGGACTATGGCTACACCTTC
.	15	.	TRBV7-2	TRBJ2-2	CASSFSYQGLGELFF	TGTGCCAGCAGCTTCTCCTATCAGGGGTTAGGGGAGCTGTTTTTT
.	14	.	TRBV19	TRBJ1-1	CASSIGATNTEAFF	TGTGCCAGTAGTATAGGAGCTACGAACACTGAAGCTTTCTTT
.	15	.	TRBV28	TRBJ2-3	CASSLGGVSTDTQYF	TGTGCCAGCAGTTTAGGGGGCGTCAGCACAGATACGCAGTATTTT
TRBD2	15	once	TRBV5-4	TRBJ2-7	CASRKGLAGGPEQYF	TGTGCCAGCAGGAAGGGACTAGCGGGAGGACCCGAGCAGTACTTC
TRBD1	18	.	TRBV10-1	TRBJ1-2	CASSASGAGGAVYYGYTF	TGCGCCAGCAGTGCCTCCGGGGCAGGGGGCGCGGTCTACTATGGCTACACCTTC
TRBD1	14	.	TRBV19	TRBJ1-5	CASSIRGGNQPQHF	TGTGCCAGTAGTATCAGGGGGGGCAATCAGCCCCAGCATTTT
.	14	few	TRBV7-2	TRBJ2-6	CASSLKQGEDVLTF	TGTGCCAGCAGCTTAAAACAGGGTGAAGACGTCCTGACTTTC
TRBD1	15	.	TRBV5-1	TRBJ2-2	CASSDRDRATGELFF	TGCGCCAGCAGCGACCGGGACAGGGCCACCGGGGAGCTGTTTTTT
TRBD1	16	.	TRBV7-2	TRBJ2-5	CASSSTGTGVSETQYF	TGTGCCAGCAGCTCCACCGGGACAGGGGTATCGGAGACCCAGTACTTC
.	12	.	TRBV9	TRBJ2-7	CASSVSEYEQYF	TGTGCCAGCAGCGTCTCCGAGTACGAGCAGTACTTC
.	10	.	TRBV25-1	TRBJ1-1	CASSDREAFF	TGTGCCAGCAGTGACCGTGAAGCTTTCTTT
.	13	.	TRBV6-6	TRBJ1-1	CASSLRGNTEAFF	TGTGCCAGCAGCCTAAGGGGGAACACTGAAGCTTTCTTT
.	12	.	TRBV12-5	TRBJ1-2	CASGLRRADYTF	TGTGCTAGTGGTTTGCGAAGAGCTGACTACACCTTC
.	13	few	TRBV27	TRBJ2-1	CASSLGLYNEQFF	TGTGCCAGCAGTTTGGGGCTCTACAATGAGCAGTTCTTC
TRBD2	17	.	TRBV19	TRBJ2-2	CASSRISGSGGTGELFF	TGTGCCAGTAGTCGAATTAGCGGGAGCGGGGGGACCGGGGAGCTGTTTTTT
.	14	.	TRBV5-5	TRBJ1-2	CASRFAGGNYGYTF	TGTGCCAGCAGATTCGCCGGCGGAAACTATGGCTACACCTTC
TRBD1	15	.	TRBV6-5	TRBJ2-5	CASSSDRGGGETQYF	TGTGCCAGCAGTTCCGACAGGGGAGGTGGTGAGACCCAGTACTTC
.	14	few	TRBV9	TRBJ1-5	CASSVDIGNQPQHF	TGTGCCAGCAGCGTCGACATTGGGAATCAGCCCCAGCATTTT
TRBD2	15	.	TRBV7-9	TRBJ2-5	CASSLGGGGQETQYF	TGTGCCAGCAGCTTAGGGGGGGGTGGCCAAGAGACCCAGTACTTC
TRBD1	16	.	TRBV28	TRBJ1-2	CASSQGGGLTNYGYTF	TGTGCCAGCAGTCAAGGGGGCGGCCTAACTAACTATGGCTACACCTTC
.	15	.	TRBV5-6	TRBJ2-7	CASSLVPGADYEQYF	TGTGCCAGCAGCTTGGTTCCAGGGGCTGATTACGAGCAGTACTTC
.	14	once	TRBV9	TRBJ2-3	CASSPQGTTDTQYF	TGTGCCAGCAGCCCCCAGGGAACCACAGATACGCAGTATTTT
.	12	.	TRBV7-9	TRBJ1-1	CASSLTRTEAFF	TGTGCCAGCAGCTTAACCCGAACAGAAGCTTTCTTT
.	13	.	TRBV9	TRBJ2-1	CASSVATDNEQFF	TGTGCCAGCAGCGTAGCGACAGACAATGAGCAGTTCTTC
TRBD2	15	many	TRBV15	TRBJ2-1	CATSLTGGPGNEQFF	TGTGCCACCAGCTTAACGGGAGGGCCAGGCAATGAGCAGTTCTTC
.	16	.	TRBV5-1	TRBJ1-4	CASSLESAGLNEKLFF	TGCGCCAGCAGCTTGGAAAGTGCGGGGCTTAATGAAAAACTGTTTTTT
.	15	.	TRBV18	TRBJ2-4	CASSRSLGGENIQYF	TGTGCCAGCTCACGCAGCCTTGGCGGTGAAAACATTCAGTACTTC